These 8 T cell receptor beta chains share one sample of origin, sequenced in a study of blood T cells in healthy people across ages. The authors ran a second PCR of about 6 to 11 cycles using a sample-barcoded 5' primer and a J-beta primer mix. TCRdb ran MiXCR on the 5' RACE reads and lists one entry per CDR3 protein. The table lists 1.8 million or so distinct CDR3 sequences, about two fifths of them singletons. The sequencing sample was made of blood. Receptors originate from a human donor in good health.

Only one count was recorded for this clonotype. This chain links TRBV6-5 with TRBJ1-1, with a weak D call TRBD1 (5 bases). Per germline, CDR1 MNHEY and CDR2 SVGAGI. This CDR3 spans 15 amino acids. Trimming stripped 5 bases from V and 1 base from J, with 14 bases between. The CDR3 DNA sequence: TGTGCCAGCAGTCGTCGGGGGTATGCGAACACTGAAGCTTTCTTT. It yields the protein CASSRRGYANTEAFF.

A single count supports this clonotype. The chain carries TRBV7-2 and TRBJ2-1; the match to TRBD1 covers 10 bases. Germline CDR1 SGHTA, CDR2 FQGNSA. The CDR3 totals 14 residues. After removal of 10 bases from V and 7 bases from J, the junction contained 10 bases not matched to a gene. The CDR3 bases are TGTGCCACCACGCGGGACAGGGGTGATAATGAGCAGTTCTTC. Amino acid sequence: CATTRDRGDNEQFF.

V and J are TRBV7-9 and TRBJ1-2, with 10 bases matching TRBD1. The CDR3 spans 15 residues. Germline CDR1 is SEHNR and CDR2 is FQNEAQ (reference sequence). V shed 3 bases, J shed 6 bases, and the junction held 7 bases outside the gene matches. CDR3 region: CASSLDRGRPNGYTF. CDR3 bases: TGTGCCAGCAGCTTGGACAGGGGGAGACCCAATGGCTACACCTTC.

CDR3 nucleotides: TGTGCCAGTTTATCGTTGCTGGTCGTCAGGCTGGGCACTGAAGCTTTCTTT. Translated: CASLSLLVVRLGTEAFF. V usage is TRBV12-3 or TRBV12-4 and J usage is TRBJ1-1; D call uncertain. With 9 bases removed from V and 4 bases from J, the gap between germline ends came to 27 bases. There are 17 residues in the CDR3.

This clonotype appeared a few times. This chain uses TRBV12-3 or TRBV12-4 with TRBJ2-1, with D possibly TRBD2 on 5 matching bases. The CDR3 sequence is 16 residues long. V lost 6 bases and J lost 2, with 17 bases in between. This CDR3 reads CASSSQDSSPYNEQFF. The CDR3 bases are TGTGCCAGCAGCTCTCAGGACTCCTCCCCCTACAATGAGCAGTTCTTC.

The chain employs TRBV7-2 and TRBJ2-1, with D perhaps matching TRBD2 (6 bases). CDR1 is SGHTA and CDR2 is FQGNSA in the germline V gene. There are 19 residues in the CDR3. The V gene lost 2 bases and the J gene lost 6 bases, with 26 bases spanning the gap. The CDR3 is CASSLSGRFPGVIGNEQFF. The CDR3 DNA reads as TGTGCCAGCAGCTTATCGGGGAGGTTCCCCGGGGTTATAGGCAATGAGCAGTTCTTC.

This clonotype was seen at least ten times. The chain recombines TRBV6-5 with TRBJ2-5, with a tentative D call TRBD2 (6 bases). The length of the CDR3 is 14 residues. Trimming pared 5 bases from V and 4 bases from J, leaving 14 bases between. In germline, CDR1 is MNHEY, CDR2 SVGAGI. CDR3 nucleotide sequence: TGTGCCAGCAGTCACCCACTAGCTACAGAGACCCAGTACTTC. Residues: CASSHPLATETQYF.

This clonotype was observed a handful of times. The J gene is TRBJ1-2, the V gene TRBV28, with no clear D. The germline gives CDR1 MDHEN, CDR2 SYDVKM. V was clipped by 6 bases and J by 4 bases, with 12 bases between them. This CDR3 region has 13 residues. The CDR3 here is CASSRLITYGYTF. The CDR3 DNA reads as TGTGCCAGCAGCCGACTGATAACCTATGGCTACACCTTC.